These 24 T cell receptor beta chains came from one sample sequenced in a study of neurological immune-mediated disorders. TCRdb reprocessed the 5' RACE reads via MiXCR and lists one record per CDR3 protein. The table lists some 57,000 distinct CDR3 sequences, about 3.8% of them singletons. Sequencing was carried out using PBMCs. These receptors were collected from a man aged 55 to 70 with multiple sclerosis.

This clonotype was recorded many times. J is TRBJ2-7 and V is TRBV2, with D unclear. This CDR3 has 14 residues. Germline assignment: CDR1 SNHLY and CDR2 FYNNEI. V was pared by 7 bases and J by 0 bases, with 13 bases between. The CDR3 protein is CASTLSYLSYEQYF. The DNA of the CDR3 is TGTGCCAGCACGCTCAGTTACCTCTCCTACGAGCAGTACTTC. The variable domain in full, with the rest retrieved from reference TRBV2 and TRBJ2-7, is EPEVTQTPSHQVTQMGQEVILRCVPISNHLYFYWYRQILGQKVEFLVSFYNNEISEKSEIFDDQFSVERPDGSNFTLKIRSTKLEDSAMYFCASTLSYLSYEQYFGPGTRLTVT.

This clonotype was seen many times. V and J are TRBV27 and TRBJ1-1; D is perhaps TRBD1 (5 bases). V was pared by 6 bases and J by 4 bases, with 9 bases between. The CDR3 runs to 12 residues. Germline V gene data show CDR1 as MNHEY and CDR2 as SMNVEV (reference sequence). The CDR3 region is CASSRAGTEAFF. The CDR3 DNA reads TGTGCCAGCAGCAGGGCTGGCACTGAAGCTTTCTTT.

This clonotype was counted many times. The V gene is TRBV15, the J gene TRBJ1-1; no clear D. CDR1 LNHNV and CDR2 YYDKDF come from the germline V gene (reference sequence). Trimming left V 0 bases short and J 0 bases short, with 8 bases between. The CDR3 loop spans 15 amino acids. The CDR3 nucleotides are TGTGCCACCAGCAGAGATAAGGGAGTGAACACTGAAGCTTTCTTT. Protein sequence: CATSRDKGVNTEAFF.

This clonotype showed up many times. The genes are TRBV27 and TRBJ1-5; D uncertain. The germline V and J ends were trimmed by 2 bases and 4 bases, with 6 bases remaining between them. Germline lookup yields CDR1 MNHEY and CDR2 SMNVEV (reference sequence). This CDR3 has 13 amino acids. The CDR3 DNA reads TGTGCCAGCAGTTTAAGTCTGAATCAGCCCCAGCATTTT. This codes for CASSLSLNQPQHF.

Ten or more counts support this clonotype. The rearrangement uses TRBV4-2 and TRBJ2-4; TRBD1 agrees at 9 bases. The CDR3 sequence is 15 residues long. Germline V gene sequence: CDR1 LGHNA, CDR2 YNFKEQ. With 4 bases clipped from V and 7 bases from J, the junction kept 8 bases outside the gene matches. CDR3 loop: CASSRAGGQGNIQYF. The CDR3 coding sequence is TGTGCCAGCAGCCGGGCCGGAGGACAGGGGAACATTCAGTACTTC.

Many counts were recorded for this clonotype. As DNA, the CDR3 is TGTGCCAGCAGTTTCCCATCAAGAGGAGTGGGCGGCTACACCTTC. Its protein product is CASSFPSRGVGGYTF. The chain combines TRBV12-3 or TRBV12-4 with TRBJ1-2; unclear D gene. The V gene lost 3 bases and the J gene lost 8 bases, with 19 bases spanning the gap. This CDR3 comprises 15 residues.

This clonotype has ten or more counts. The chain recombines TRBV10-3 with TRBJ2-7, with D maybe TRBD1 (5 bases). Trimming shortened V by 8 bases and J by 6 bases, and 14 bases separated the two germline ends. Germline V gene lookup returns CDR1 ENHRY and CDR2 SYGVKD. The CDR3 spans 12 residues. The chain's CDR3 is CAIGARSLEQYF. The CDR3 region has the DNA TGTGCCATCGGGGCCCGGTCTCTCGAGCAGTACTTC.

This clonotype was observed at least ten times. The J gene is TRBJ2-1, the V gene TRBV6-5; D may correspond to TRBD1 or TRBD2 (5 bases each). Trimming cost V 5 bases and J 5 bases, with 16 bases left between them. The CDR3 contains 15 residues. Germline assignment: CDR1 MNHEY and CDR2 SVGAGI. CDR3 loop: CASSGLRWGDNEQFF. The CDR3 DNA reads TGTGCCAGCAGTGGACTCAGGTGGGGCGACAATGAGCAGTTCTTC.

This clonotype has a count of ten or more. The chain combines TRBV20-1 with TRBJ2-7, with 7 bases that match TRBD1. The CDR3 is made up of 17 amino acids. With 3 bases clipped from V and 4 bases from J, the junction kept 18 bases outside the gene matches. Germline V CDR1 and CDR2: DFQATT, SNEGSKA (reference sequence). As DNA, the CDR3 is TGCAGTGCTAGGGAAACAGGGGTTTTTTCCTCCTCATACGAGCAGTACTTC. It translates to CSARETGVFSSSYEQYF.

This clonotype was seen more than once but under ten times. The gene calls are TRBV5-1 and TRBJ2-5; D uncertain. Trimming left V 0 bases short and J 4 bases short, with 10 bases between. CDR3 length: 14 amino acids. The germline gives CDR1 SGHRS, CDR2 YFSETQ. CDR3 region: CASSLDPQVETQYF. For the CDR3, the DNA is TGCGCCAGCAGCTTGGATCCCCAAGTAGAGACCCAGTACTTC.

This clonotype has at least ten counts. The V gene is TRBV5-1, the J gene TRBJ2-7, with 8 bases lining up with TRBD1. Looked up from germline, CDR1 is SGHRS and CDR2 is YFSETQ. The J segment lost 4 bases and the V segment lost 0 bases, leaving 6 bases of the junction unmatched. This CDR3 is built from 15 residues. The CDR3 nucleotides read TGCGCCAGCAGCTTGGGACAGGGGCCAGTGTACGAGCAGTACTTC. Translated: CASSLGQGPVYEQYF.

This clonotype was seen at least ten times. This rearrangement joins TRBV19 to TRBJ1-5, with D hard to call. The CDR3 is made up of 13 amino acids. Germline loops: CDR1 LNHDA, CDR2 SQIVND (reference sequence). With 4 bases removed from V and 6 bases from J, the gap between germline ends came to 10 bases. The CDR3 loop is CASSTGSGQPQHF. The CDR3 DNA reads as TGTGCCAGTAGTACCGGGAGTGGTCAGCCCCAGCATTTT.

This clonotype has a count of ten or more. V gene TRBV2 combines with J gene TRBJ2-3; 7 nucleotides align to TRBD2. The CDR3 covers 16 residues. Germline-derived CDR1 and CDR2 are SNHLY and FYNNEI. V dropped 7 bases and J dropped 2; count of bases not matched to a gene: 12. CDR3 in amino acids: CASKGPAGSPTDTQYF. The CDR3 DNA reads TGTGCCAGCAAGGGACCAGCGGGGTCCCCCACAGATACGCAGTATTTT.

A few counts support this clonotype. The chain is built from TRBV9 and TRBJ1-1; D not resolved. Germline CDR1 is SGDLS and CDR2 is YYNGEE. V was trimmed by 2 bases and J by 0 bases, leaving 8 bases between them. This CDR3 is built from 14 residues. The DNA for the CDR3 is TGTGCCAGCAGCGTTCAGCCCTTGAACACTGAAGCTTTCTTT. It yields the protein CASSVQPLNTEAFF.

This clonotype was detected many times. The chain carries TRBV12-3 or TRBV12-4 and TRBJ2-1; 11 bases map to TRBD1. The CDR3 has 15 residues. The ends lost 5 bases at V and 7 bases at J; junction bases unmatched: 7. The CDR3, as DNA: TGTGCCAGCAGTCAAGGACAGGGGGCTAGAAATGAGCAGTTCTTC. Residues: CASSQGQGARNEQFF.

This clonotype was counted many times. The chain joins TRBV29-1 to TRBJ1-5; TRBD1 is a possible D gene (5 bases). Germline V gene lookup returns CDR1 SQVTM and CDR2 ANQGSEA. Between the trimmed V and J ends, which lost 6 bases and 7 bases, there was a span of 16 bases. The CDR3 runs to 13 residues. CDR3 in amino acids: CSVAVGDDQPQHF. Here the CDR3 DNA reads TGCAGCGTCGCGGTGGGGGACGACCAGCCCCAGCATTTT.

This clonotype was seen repeatedly, ten times or more. The chain uses TRBV20-1 and TRBJ2-1, with no clear D. V was cut by 6 bases and J by 0 bases, with 18 bases left in between. CDR3 length equals 16 residues. Germline CDR1 is DFQATT and CDR2 is SNEGSKA (reference sequence). This CDR3 is CSAPDFERSSYNEQFF. Written as DNA, the CDR3 is TGCAGTGCGCCCGATTTCGAGAGGTCCTCCTACAATGAGCAGTTCTTC.

This clonotype was seen at least ten times. J is TRBJ2-7 and V is TRBV10-1, with D possibly being TRBD2 (5 bases). Trimming left V 6 bases short and J 13 bases short, with 19 bases between. Per germline, CDR1 WNHNN and CDR2 SYGVQD (reference sequence). CDR3 length: 12 amino acids. CDR3 in amino acids: CASSRDTGRSYF. The CDR3 DNA follows: TGCGCCAGCAGCCGGGATACGGGCCGCAGTTACTTC.

This clonotype was detected ten times or more. The chain couples TRBV20-1 to TRBJ1-6; no firm D call. The germline V gene has CDR1 DFQATT and CDR2 SNEGSKA (reference sequence). The CDR3 sequence is 15 residues long. V was pared by 6 bases and J by 0 bases, with 12 bases between. CDR3 protein: CSAKPGSSYNSPLHF. As DNA, the CDR3 is TGCAGTGCCAAACCCGGTAGCTCCTATAATTCACCCCTCCACTTT.

Ten or more counts support this clonotype. The genes are TRBV15 and TRBJ2-3; TRBD2 matches at 8 bases. This CDR3 contains 14 residues. V trimming: 5 bases; J trimming: 6 bases; junction bases outside the gene matches: 7. The V gene's germline CDR1 is LNHNV and CDR2 YYDKDF (reference sequence). The CDR3 protein is CATSRRGAGDTQYF. The CDR3 nucleotides read TGTGCCACCAGCCGGCGGGGGGCAGGGGATACGCAGTATTTT.

A note on this clonotype: Being one base from a much bigger clone, this may be a read error. V gene TRBV10-3 combines with J gene TRBJ1-2; D is ambiguous. Germline CDR1 reads ENHRY; CDR2 reads SYGVKD. Trimming cost V 0 bases and J 7 bases, with 9 bases left between them. This CDR3 spans 13 amino acids. This chain's CDR3 is CAISESSWFGYTF. The CDR3 DNA sequence: TGTGCCATCAGTGAGTCGTCCTGGTTTGGCTACACCTTC.

This clonotype was seen repeatedly, ten times or more. The chain joins TRBV7-6 to TRBJ2-3; weak D call: TRBD2 (5 bases). V lost 5 bases, J lost 6 bases, and 9 bases lay in between. Per germline, CDR1 SGHVS and CDR2 FNYEAQ. The CDR3 is made up of 12 amino acids. The CDR3 region is CASSHLADTQYF. The CDR3 nucleotides are TGTGCCAGCAGCCATTTAGCGGATACGCAGTATTTT.

Ten or more counts support this clonotype. The V call is TRBV12-3 or TRBV12-4, the J call TRBJ1-1; D is unresolved. There are 13 residues in the CDR3. Trimming removed 3 bases at V and 5 bases at J, with 10 bases between. CDR3 protein: CASSLSGWTEAFF. In nucleotides, the CDR3 is TGTGCCAGCAGTTTGTCGGGGTGGACTGAAGCTTTCTTT.

This clonotype was seen repeatedly, ten times or more. The chain joins TRBV5-1 to TRBJ2-7; the match to TRBD1 covers 7 bases. Germline lookup yields CDR1 SGHRS and CDR2 YFSETQ. Unmatched junction bases numbered 10, after V lost 3 bases and J lost 4 bases. The CDR3 extends over 15 amino acids. The CDR3 spells CASSSGPRGPYEQYF. The CDR3 coding sequence is TGCGCCAGCAGCTCTGGCCCGAGGGGGCCGTACGAGCAGTACTTC.